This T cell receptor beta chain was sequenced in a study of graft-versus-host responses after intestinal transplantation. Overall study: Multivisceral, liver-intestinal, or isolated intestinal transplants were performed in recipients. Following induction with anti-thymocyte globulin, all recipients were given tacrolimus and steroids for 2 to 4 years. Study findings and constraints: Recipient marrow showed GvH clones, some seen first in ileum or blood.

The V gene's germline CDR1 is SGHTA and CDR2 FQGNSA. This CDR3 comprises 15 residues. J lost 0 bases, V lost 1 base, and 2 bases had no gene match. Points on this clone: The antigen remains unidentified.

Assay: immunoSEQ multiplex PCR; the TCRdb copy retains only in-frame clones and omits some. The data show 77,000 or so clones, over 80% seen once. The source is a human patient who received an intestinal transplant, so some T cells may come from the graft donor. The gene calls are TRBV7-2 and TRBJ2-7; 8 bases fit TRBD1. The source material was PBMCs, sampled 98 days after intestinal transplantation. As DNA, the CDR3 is TGTGCCAGCAGCTTAGTGGGGACAGGCTCCTACGAGCAGTACTTC. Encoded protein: CASSLVGTGSYEQYF.